The 30 T cell receptor beta chains presented below share a single source sample, sequenced in a study of human T cells and chemical hapten exposure. Described time point: patch test 1, 2 weeks after DPC sensitization. Specified treatment: therapeutic diphenylcyclopropenone sensitization with weekly scalp DPC. TCRdb analysed the RACE reads with MiXCR anew, one entry per CDR3 protein. The sample contains under 200,000 distinct CDR3 sequences, 13% to 15% of which appear only once. The sample here was whole blood, taken in connection with sensitization to the hapten diphenylcyclopropenone (DPC). Receptor source: a woman aged 25-40 years with alopecia areata. Some clones in this sample may be carry-over from other donors' samples.

The chain uses TRBV11-3 and TRBJ2-3; D might be TRBD1 or TRBD2, each matching 6 bases. Germline values: CDR1 SGHNT, CDR2 YENEEA. The CDR3 is made up of 15 amino acids. V was shortened by 1 base and J by 6 bases, with 14 bases between the two germline ends. As DNA, the CDR3 is TGTGCCAGCAGCTTAGGCTGGAGGGGGATTGATACGCAGTATTTT. It is translated as CASSLGWRGIDTQYF.

This clonotype has more than one count but fewer than ten. The V gene is TRBV2, the J gene TRBJ2-3; the match to TRBD1 covers 7 bases. V lost 6 bases, J lost 2 bases, and 5 bases stayed unmatched. The V gene's germline CDR1 is SNHLY and CDR2 FYNNEI. The CDR3 is 14 residues long. This chain's CDR3 is CASRNRGHTDTQYF. The CDR3 nucleotides read TGTGCCAGCAGGAACAGGGGACACACAGATACGCAGTATTTT.

This chain connects TRBV5-4 to TRBJ2-1; 8 bases are a match to TRBD2. Germline V gives CDR1 SGHNT, CDR2 YYREEE (reference sequence). With V trimmed by 7 bases and J by 4 bases, 7 bases remained unmatched. The CDR3 has 14 residues. This chain's CDR3 is CASLREGPYNEQFF. In DNA form, the CDR3 reads TGTGCCAGCCTTCGGGAGGGACCGTACAATGAGCAGTTCTTC. Full variable domain (outside the CDR3, taken from reference TRBV5-4 and TRBJ2-1): ETGVTQSPTHLIKTRGQQVTLRCSSQSGHNTVSWYQQALGQGPQFIFQYYREEENGRGNFPPRFSGLQFPNYSSELNVNALELDDSALYLCASLREGPYNEQFFGPGTRLTVL.

The J gene is TRBJ2-7, the V gene TRBV5-1; tentative D call: TRBD2 (6 bases). CDR1 SGHRS and CDR2 YFSETQ come from the germline V gene. The CDR3 has 14 residues. Trimming took off 4 bases at V and 3 bases at J, with 14 bases between the two ends. DNA of the CDR3: TGCGCCAGCAGCGAAGGAGGACTAATCTACGAGCAGTACTTC. This sequence encodes CASSEGGLIYEQYF.

This sequence joins TRBV6-5 and TRBJ2-3, with 8 bases fitting TRBD1. This CDR3 region has 14 residues. Per the germline V gene, CDR1 is MNHEY and CDR2 is SVGAGI. V shed 6 bases and J 6 bases; nucleotides not matched to a gene: 8. This chain's CDR3 is CASRRTGWGDTQYF. The CDR3 nucleotides are TGTGCCAGCAGACGGACAGGGTGGGGGGATACGCAGTATTTT.

The chain joins TRBV5-5 to TRBJ1-2; 8 bases agree with TRBD1. The germline V gene has CDR1 SGHKS and CDR2 YYEKEE (reference sequence). V dropped 2 bases and J dropped 4; count of bases not matched to a gene: 7. The CDR3 has 15 amino acids. CDR3 nucleotides: TGTGCCAGCAGCTTTGATCTGACAGGGGTCTATGGCTACACCTTC. Translation: CASSFDLTGVYGYTF.

This clonotype occurred a few times. This chain links TRBV5-4 with TRBJ1-1, with D unclear. V was cut by 2 bases and J by 5 bases, with 7 bases left in between. CDR1 and CDR2 (germline): SGHNT, YYREEE (reference sequence). This CDR3 has 12 amino acids. The CDR3, as DNA: TGTGCCAGCAGCTTCGGTGGAACTGAAGCTTTCTTT. This encodes CASSFGGTEAFF.

Only a few counts were recorded for this clonotype. The chain has TRBV29-1 and TRBJ1-1; D unclear. Germline-derived CDR1 and CDR2 are SQVTM and ANQGSEA. This CDR3 spans 12 amino acids. Trimming pared 4 bases from V and 1 base from J, leaving 7 bases between. This chain's CDR3 is CSVVAQNTEAFF. The CDR3 coding sequence is TGCAGCGTTGTCGCGCAGAACACTGAAGCTTTCTTT.

This clonotype was seen a few times. The rearrangement links TRBV29-1 to TRBJ2-1; 11 nucleotides line up with TRBD2. The CDR3 consists of 18 residues. The germline V gene has CDR1 SQVTM and CDR2 ANQGSEA. J lost 0 bases, V lost 5 bases, and 12 bases had no gene match. Here the CDR3 DNA reads TGCAGCGTTAACGCGGGACTAGCGGATTCGAGCTCCTACAATGAGCAGTTCTTC. Amino acids: CSVNAGLADSSSYNEQFF.

The chain recombines TRBV7-6 with TRBJ2-1; TRBD2 matches at 11 bases. Germline V lookup: CDR1 SGHVS, CDR2 FNYEAQ. J was trimmed by 4 bases and V by 5 bases; bases with no gene match: 7. This CDR3 comprises 16 residues. The CDR3 coding sequence is TGTGCCAGCAGCCGCCCCGGGACTAGCGGATACAATGAGCAGTTCTTC. Translation: CASSRPGTSGYNEQFF.

The V call is TRBV18, the J call TRBJ1-2, with D tentatively TRBD1 (5 bases). CDR1 and CDR2 (germline): KGHSH, LQKENI. V was shortened by 3 bases and J by 6 bases, with 20 bases between the two germline ends. This CDR3 has 16 amino acids. This CDR3 reads CASSPSGTPQLDGYTF. Here the CDR3 DNA reads TGTGCCAGCTCACCGTCAGGGACCCCGCAACTCGATGGCTACACCTTC.

V gene TRBV14 combines with J gene TRBJ2-3; 8 positions agree with TRBD1. This CDR3 region has 14 residues. Germline V gene data show CDR1 as SGHDN and CDR2 as FVKESK. J was trimmed by 12 bases and V by 4 bases; bases with no gene match: 12. The CDR3 DNA reads TGTGCCAGCAGCCTCACCACCCGGACAGGGCGCCAGTATTTT. It encodes CASSLTTRTGRQYF.

The chain links TRBV30 to TRBJ1-1; D not resolved. CDR1 is GTSNPN, CDR2 SVGIG, per germline (reference sequence). Between the trimmed V and J ends, which lost 2 bases and 2 bases, there was a span of 9 bases. This CDR3 region has 13 residues. CDR3 sequence reads: CAWSIQANTEAFF. The CDR3 DNA reads as TGTGCCTGGAGTATTCAGGCAAACACTGAAGCTTTCTTT.

The chain links TRBV4-1 to TRBJ1-4; TRBD1 agrees at 7 bases. The CDR3 runs to 14 residues. In germline, CDR1 is MGHRA, CDR2 YSYEKL. Trimming cost V 1 base and J 10 bases; bases outside gene matches: 6. CDR3 region: CASSQAQGDGKLFF. In nucleotides, the CDR3 is TGCGCCAGCAGCCAAGCCCAGGGGGACGGAAAACTGTTTTTT.

V gene TRBV12-3 or TRBV12-4 combines with J gene TRBJ2-4; 13 bases map to TRBD2. The CDR3 is 16 residues long. The junction had 6 bases not matched to a gene; V was cut back by 7 bases and J by 3 bases. The CDR3 nucleotides read TGTGCCAGCAATCGACTAGCGGGAGGTTTCAAAAACATTCAGTACTTC. Encoded protein: CASNRLAGGFKNIQYF.

This chain joins TRBV12-5 and TRBJ2-1; D unclear. This CDR3 has 16 amino acids. V dropped 4 bases and J dropped 0 bases, with 13 bases sitting between them. The germline CDR1 and CDR2 sequences are LGHNT and FRNRAP. The CDR3: CASGSEPGNSYNEQFF. The CDR3, as DNA: TGTGCTAGTGGTTCCGAGCCTGGGAACTCCTACAATGAGCAGTTCTTC. Based on the CDR3 plus reference TRBV12-5 and TRBJ2-1, the full variable domain is DARVTQTPRHKVTEMGQEVTMRCQPILGHNTVFWYRQTMMQGLELLAYFRNRAPLDDSGMPKDRFSAEMPDATLATLKIQPSEPRDSAVYFCASGSEPGNSYNEQFFGPGTRLTVL.

This clonotype showed up just a few times. The CDR3 DNA reads as TGTGCCAGCAGCCCCCATTCGGGCTCCTACGAGCAGTACTTC. Encoded protein: CASSPHSGSYEQYF. This chain connects TRBV7-9 to TRBJ2-7; D gene ambiguous. CDR1 is SEHNR and CDR2 is FQNEAQ in the germline V gene (reference sequence). This CDR3 contains 14 residues. V gave up 5 bases and J gave up 0 bases, with 11 bases separating them.

In its sample, this clonotype was seen a few times. The chain carries TRBV30 and TRBJ1-2; 9 bases agree with TRBD1. The CDR3 is 14 residues long. J lost 3 bases, V lost 0 bases, and 2 bases had no gene match. CDR1 is GTSNPN and CDR2 is SVGIG in the germline V gene (reference sequence). The CDR3 DNA is TGTGCCTGGAGTGTACGGGACAGGGACTATGGCTACACCTTC. This sequence encodes CAWSVRDRDYGYTF.

This clonotype was seen at least ten times. The chain links TRBV18 to TRBJ2-5; D is unclear. This CDR3 region has 13 residues. Trimming removed 3 bases from V and 1 base from J, with 6 bases in between. Germline values: CDR1 KGHSH, CDR2 LQKENI. CDR3: CASSPLTQETQYF. The CDR3 DNA follows: TGTGCCAGCTCACCCCTAACCCAAGAGACCCAGTACTTC.

In its sample, this clonotype was seen a few times. V is TRBV7-9 and J is TRBJ1-1; TRBD1 agrees at 8 bases. The CDR3 spans 17 residues. Per the germline V gene, CDR1 is SEHNR and CDR2 is FQNEAQ (reference sequence). Germline trimming cut 3 bases from V and 0 bases from J; bases unmatched to any gene: 9. CDR3 loop: CASSFVPRTGMNTEAFF. The CDR3 DNA sequence: TGTGCCAGCAGCTTCGTACCCAGGACAGGGATGAACACTGAAGCTTTCTTT.

The chain is built from TRBV3-1 and TRBJ1-5; D not certain. V was cut by 1 base and J by 2 bases, with 6 bases left in between. Germline-derived CDR1 and CDR2 are LGHDT and YNNKEL (reference sequence). The CDR3 is 14 amino acids. CDR3 DNA: TGTGCCAGCAGCCAAGGATCCGGCAATCAGCCCCAGCATTTT. Translating gives CASSQGSGNQPQHF.

In its sample, this clonotype was seen many times. This sequence joins TRBV7-3 and TRBJ1-2; D gene ambiguous. Germline V CDR1 and CDR2: SGHTA, FQGTGA. The CDR3 is 13 residues long. Trimming removed 3 bases at V and 5 bases at J, with 10 bases between. The CDR3 here is CASSFANWYGYTF. CDR3 bases: TGTGCCAGCAGCTTTGCTAATTGGTATGGCTACACCTTC.

The chain carries TRBV6-1 and TRBJ2-1; 7 nucleotides line up with TRBD2. Germline V gene data show CDR1 as MNHNS and CDR2 as SASEGT. After removal of 6 bases from V and 7 bases from J, the junction contained 3 bases not matched to a gene. The CDR3 length is 12 residues. The chain's CDR3 is CASRTGGNEQFF. Here the CDR3 DNA reads TGTGCCAGCAGGACCGGGGGGAATGAGCAGTTCTTC.

The chain joins TRBV7-2 to TRBJ2-7; 7 bases map to TRBD2. This CDR3 region has 14 residues. Trimming at V came to 1 base and at J to 2 bases, leaving 2 bases not matched to a gene. The germline V gene encodes CDR1 SGHTA and CDR2 FQGNSA. CDR3 loop: CASSLGAGAYEQYF. CDR3 nucleotide sequence: TGTGCCAGCAGCTTAGGCGCGGGGGCCTACGAGCAGTACTTC.

The rearrangement joins TRBV6-5 to TRBJ2-7, with D tentatively TRBD2 (6 bases). Trimming cost V 3 bases and J 0 bases, with 9 bases left between them. CDR3 length: 14 residues. Germline values: CDR1 MNHEY, CDR2 SVGAGI. The CDR3 loop is CASSYSGSSYEQYF. CDR3 in DNA: TGTGCCAGCAGTTATTCCGGGAGCTCCTACGAGCAGTACTTC.

This clonotype was detected a few times. J is TRBJ1-4 and V is TRBV12-3 or TRBV12-4, with 7 bases that match TRBD1. V lost 3 bases, J lost 2 bases, and 15 bases stayed unmatched. The CDR3 runs 19 residues. The CDR3 DNA reads as TGTGCCAGCAGTTTGAACTACTTCCGGACAGGCTTCACTAATGAAAAACTGTTTTTT. Amino acids: CASSLNYFRTGFTNEKLFF.

This clonotype has a handful of counts. V gene TRBV6-5 combines with J gene TRBJ2-7, with D unresolved. The germline CDR1 and CDR2 sequences are MNHEY and SVGAGI. Trimming left V 6 bases short and J 7 bases short, with 19 bases between. There are 14 residues in the CDR3. CDR3 in amino acids: CASRGSRLHWEQYF. Here the CDR3 DNA reads TGTGCCAGCAGAGGCTCGAGGTTACACTGGGAGCAGTACTTC.

The DNA for the CDR3 is TGCAGTGCTAGAGATAACAGGGGAACAGATACGCAGTATTTT. Amino acid sequence: CSARDNRGTDTQYF. This chain uses TRBV20-1 with TRBJ2-3; 7 bases agree with TRBD1. With V trimmed by 0 bases and J by 3 bases, 3 bases remained unmatched. Germline CDR1 and CDR2: DFQATT and SNEGSKA (reference sequence). The CDR3 is made up of 14 amino acids.

Remarks on this clonotype: A read error may explain this, as a much larger clone is one base away. The chain couples TRBV2 to TRBJ2-3, with D possibly TRBD2 on 6 matching bases. V lost 5 bases and J 0 bases, leaving 12 bases between the germline ends. The CDR3 is 15 residues long. The germline CDR1 and CDR2 sequences are SNHLY and FYNNEI. The CDR3 nucleotides read TGTGCCAGCAGTACGGAGGGGAGAAGCACAGATACGCAGTATTTT. The encoded protein is CASSTEGRSTDTQYF.

The chain has TRBV29-1 and TRBJ2-1, with TRBD1 matching over 10 bases. The V gene's germline CDR1 is SQVTM and CDR2 ANQGSEA. V lost 7 bases, J lost 4 bases, and 7 bases stayed unmatched. This CDR3 has 14 residues. The CDR3 region is CSAATGGLYNEQFF. DNA for the CDR3: TGCAGCGCCGCGACAGGGGGCTTGTACAATGAGCAGTTCTTC.